Listed below are T cell receptor beta chains from one sample, sequenced in a study of blood T cell repertoires in COVID-19. Data came from immunoSEQ multiplex PCR; TCRdb stores just in-frame clones and leaves some out. The sample carries 250,000 or so clones, roughly 80% recorded once. Material for sequencing was peripheral blood. All receptors derive from a woman younger than 35 with acute or convalescent COVID-19. Each CDR3 is given with its conserved first and last residue.

v_gene: TRBV14
CDR3aa: CASSQGGQRSYNEQFF

v_gene: TRBV11-2
CDR3aa: CASSLSGGTAEPQHF

v_gene: TRBV3-1/TRBV3-2
CDR3aa: CASSHSRRLAGYEQYF

v_gene: TRBV15
CDR3aa: CATSRNRYLAGSSYEQYF

v_gene: TRBV4-3
CDR3aa: CASSPGAVIAGVTHKSHNEQFF

v_gene: TRBV19
CDR3aa: CASESRVTGVGYTF

v_gene: TRBV2
CDR3aa: CASLDRGHDYGYTF

v_gene: TRBV4-2
CDR3aa: CASSQDTGDLTEAFF

v_gene: TRBV4-3
CDR3aa: CASSPSHLGASTYGYTF

v_gene: TRBV29-1
CDR3aa: CSVVMDRGGADTQYF

v_gene: TRBV27
CDR3aa: CASSLGQNSPLHF

v_gene: TRBV6-5
CDR3aa: CASSLGLDSDEQYF

v_gene: TRBV6-5
CDR3aa: CASSPTGNYGYTF

v_gene: TRBV28
CDR3aa: CASSSTGGGETQYF

v_gene: TRBV28
CDR3aa: CASMMGGRGQYF

v_gene: TRBV6-6
CDR3aa: CASQPGQGYGYTF